The clone carrying this T cell receptor (beta chain) showed up many times. The sample comes from a study of Graves' ophthalmopathy and Graves' hyperthyroidism. As the template, RNA transcripts were used to amplify TCR beta CDR3 regions. First-round RT-PCR used HTBI primers; second-round multiplex PCR followed. One entry per CDR3 protein results from TCRdb running MiXCR on the multiplex PCR reads. The table lists 170,000 or so distinct CDR3 sequences, about 40% of them singletons. Ophthalmopathic donors had moderate-to-severe activity, CAS ≥3 and NOSPECS ≥4, with disease that had lasted under 3 months. The CDR3 runs to 20 residues. V lost 7 bases and J 1 base, leaving 32 bases between the germline ends. In germline, CDR1 is SGHRS, CDR2 YFSETQ.

The sample was peripheral blood. The J gene is TRBJ2-5, the V gene TRBV5-1; a possible D gene is TRBD1 (6 bases). This TCR was sampled from a woman aged 35 to 49 with Graves' ophthalmopathy. CDR3 in amino acids: CASRPLFSRGTTNTQETQYF. The CDR3 DNA sequence: TGCGCCAGCCGACCCCTCTTTTCGAGGGGGACCACCAATACCCAAGAGACCCAGTACTTC.